The source of this T cell receptor (beta chain) is a study of blood T cell repertoires in COVID-19. The repertoire was sequenced with immunoSEQ multiplex PCR; TCRdb's copy has only in-frame clones and lacks some. The sample yields around 300,000 clones, approximately 85% seen once. Germline CDR1 KGHSH, CDR2 LQKENI. V lost 3 bases to trimming and J lost 7 bases, with 13 bases between them. CDR3 size: 14 residues. This rearrangement joins TRBV18 to TRBJ2-1; D perhaps matches TRBD2 (6 bases). The sequenced material came from peripheral blood. The sequence was obtained from a woman in her 70s with acute or convalescent COVID-19. The CDR3: CASSPGGIRNEQFF. CDR3 nucleotide sequence: TGTGCCAGCTCACCGGGGGGAATTCGGAATGAGCAGTTCTTC.